Presented here are 18 T cell receptor beta chains from one specimen sequenced in a study of T cell changes during pregnancy in multiple sclerosis. Libraries were prepared by immunoSEQ multiplex PCR; TCRdb keeps only in-frame clonotypes and omits some of them. The sample records some 62,000 clones, about 90% being singletons. Specimen: peripheral blood, collected in the second trimester of pregnancy. Receptors were obtained from a female donor in good health, enrolled as a control in a pregnancy study.

The chain carries TRBV5-1 and TRBJ2-5, with 14 bases identical to TRBD2. CDR3 length: 16 amino acids. The J segment lost 5 bases and the V segment lost 4 bases, leaving 7 bases of the junction unmatched. Germline values: CDR1 SGHRS, CDR2 YFSETQ. CDR3 bases: TGCGCCAGCAGCGCGGGACTAGCGGGGGTTGGGGAGACCCAGTACTTC. Residues: CASSAGLAGVGETQYF.

V is TRBV6-5 and J is TRBJ2-7, with TRBD2 identical over 11 bases. Germline CDR1 is MNHEY and CDR2 is SVGAGI. J lost 4 bases, V lost 7 bases, and 9 bases had no gene match. This CDR3 is 15 amino acids long. CDR3 sequence (DNA): TGTGCCAGCACCCTACTAGCGGGAGTTGGTTACGAGCAGTACTTC. Translation: CASTLLAGVGYEQYF.

In its sample, this clone was seen a few times. This chain uses TRBV2 with TRBJ1-5; D gene unclear. Germline V lookup: CDR1 SNHLY, CDR2 FYNNEI. The V and J ends lost 4 bases and 6 bases respectively, with 16 bases between them. The CDR3 has 15 residues. This chain's CDR3 is CASSGRLGGPQPQHF. The CDR3, as DNA: TGTGCCAGCAGTGGGAGGCTGGGAGGCCCTCAGCCCCAGCATTTT.

The rearrangement joins TRBV7-9 to TRBJ2-7; D not resolved. This CDR3 has 15 residues. V was trimmed by 2 bases and J by 0 bases, leaving 11 bases between them. In germline, CDR1 is SEHNR, CDR2 FQNEAQ (reference sequence). CDR3 amino acids: CASSLPGSSSYEQYF. The CDR3 coding sequence is TGTGCCAGCAGCTTACCCGGGTCCAGCTCCTACGAGCAGTACTTC.

J is TRBJ2-1 and V is TRBV7-9, with D hard to call. The CDR3 extends over 13 amino acids. Germline V lookup: CDR1 SEHNR, CDR2 FQNEAQ (reference sequence). The ends were cut back, 10 bases at V and 6 bases at J, with 16 bases in the middle. CDR3 protein: CANSAASLNEQFF. The CDR3, as DNA: TGTGCCAACTCGGCGGCGTCTCTCAATGAGCAGTTCTTC.

The table lists this clone with a count of one. The J gene is TRBJ2-3, the V gene TRBV7-3; 11 bases match TRBD2. V dropped 5 bases and J dropped 6; count of bases not matched to a gene: 7. Germline V CDR1 and CDR2: SGHTA, FQGTGA. There are 15 residues in the CDR3. DNA of the CDR3: TGTGCCAGCAGCCTACTAGCGGGAGTGGGGGATACGCAGTATTTT. Amino acids: CASSLLAGVGDTQYF.

The chain has TRBV7-3 and TRBJ2-3; the match to TRBD2 covers 13 bases. J gave up 5 bases and V 2 bases, and 1 base lay outside the gene matches. The germline CDR1 and CDR2 sequences are SGHTA and FQGTGA. The CDR3 contains 15 residues. The CDR3 DNA reads as TGTGCCAGCAGCTTAGGACTAGCGGGAGTAGATACGCAGTATTTT. It yields the protein CASSLGLAGVDTQYF.

The rearrangement links TRBV19 to TRBJ2-1, with 7 bases identical to TRBD1. Germline loops: CDR1 LNHDA, CDR2 SQIVND (reference sequence). CDR3 length: 14 residues. V dropped 10 bases and J dropped 7; count of bases not matched to a gene: 13. The CDR3 spells CATRYGTEGNEQFF. DNA for the CDR3: TGTGCCACCAGATACGGGACAGAGGGTAATGAGCAGTTCTTC.

The V gene is TRBV29-1, the J gene TRBJ2-3, with 12 bases identical to TRBD2. The CDR3 has 14 amino acids. CDR1 SQVTM and CDR2 ANQGSEA come from the germline V gene. Germline trimming cut 4 bases from V and 1 base from J; bases unmatched to any gene: 0. The CDR3 region has the DNA TGCAGCGTTGGGACTAGCGGGGGCACAGATACGCAGTATTTT. Encoded protein: CSVGTSGGTDTQYF.

The CDR3 bases are TGTGCCAGCTCACCAGGGGAAACGCGACTAGCGGGCTACGAGCAGTACTTC. Translating it yields CASSPGETRLAGYEQYF. The chain couples TRBV18 to TRBJ2-7, with TRBD2 matching 10 bases. CDR3 length equals 17 residues. After removal of 2 bases from V and 3 bases from J, the junction contained 10 bases not matched to a gene. CDR1 and CDR2 (germline): KGHSH, LQKENI.

The chain recombines TRBV6-5 with TRBJ2-3; D is unclear. The germline V gene encodes CDR1 MNHEY and CDR2 SVGAGI. The CDR3 loop spans 13 amino acids. Trimming took off 8 bases at V and 0 bases at J, with 9 bases between the two ends. The CDR3 spells CASSIQSTDTQYF. CDR3 DNA: TGTGCCAGCTCTATCCAAAGCACAGATACGCAGTATTTT.

V usage is TRBV18 and J usage is TRBJ2-3; 14 bases are shared with TRBD2. After removal of 3 bases from V and 4 bases from J, the junction contained 3 bases not matched to a gene. This CDR3 has 16 residues. Germline V gives CDR1 KGHSH, CDR2 LQKENI. This CDR3 reads CASSPGLAGVSDTQYF. The CDR3 nucleotides are TGTGCCAGCTCACCGGGACTAGCGGGAGTATCAGATACGCAGTATTTT.

This chain joins TRBV9 and TRBJ2-3; a weak D match, TRBD2 (6 bases). V lost 2 bases and J 5 bases, leaving 6 bases between the germline ends. This CDR3 has 12 residues. CDR1 is SGDLS and CDR2 is YYNGEE in the germline V gene. In nucleotides, the CDR3 is TGTGCCAGCAGCGTTAGCGGAGATACGCAGTATTTT. This encodes CASSVSGDTQYF.

The chain uses TRBV5-5 and TRBJ2-4; 7 nucleotides line up with TRBD1. The ends lost 4 bases at V and 11 bases at J; junction bases unmatched: 12. The V gene's germline CDR1 is SGHKS and CDR2 YYEKEE (reference sequence). This CDR3 has 14 residues. The CDR3 DNA reads as TGTGCCAGCAGCATGGACAGGTGGGGTGATTTTCAGTACTTC. It is translated as CASSMDRWGDFQYF.

Turning to this clone: An end of the junction differs from the germline gene, which may be a read error. V is TRBV7-7 and J is TRBJ2-1; D might be TRBD1 (5 bases). The V gene's germline CDR1 is SSHAT and CDR2 FNYEAQ (reference sequence). This CDR3 is 13 amino acids long. Here the CDR3 reads CASSSIQGNEQFF. CDR3 coding DNA: TGTGCTAGCAGCTCCATCCAGGGCAATGAGCAGTTCTTC.

V usage is TRBV2 and J usage is TRBJ1-1; 9 nucleotides align to TRBD1. V lost 7 bases and J lost 7; bases outside the gene matches: 10. CDR1 and CDR2 (germline): SNHLY, FYNNEI. This CDR3 comprises 14 residues. The CDR3 sequence is CASTLQGARGEAFF. The CDR3 DNA is TGTGCCAGCACTCTACAGGGGGCGCGGGGTGAAGCTTTCTTT.

This rearrangement joins TRBV6-4 to TRBJ2-7; 11 nucleotides line up with TRBD1. The CDR3 runs 16 residues. Germline CDR1 and CDR2: MRHNA and SNTAGT. The J segment lost 5 bases and the V segment lost 6 bases, leaving 12 bases of the junction unmatched. CDR3 bases: TGTGCCAGCAGCGATAGGCCGGGACAGGGGGTGGACGAGCAGTACTTC. Its protein is CASSDRPGQGVDEQYF.

This chain connects TRBV13 to TRBJ2-2; no clear D. The CDR3 has 18 amino acids. V was shortened by 0 bases and J by 0 bases, with 14 bases between the two germline ends. Germline CDR1 is PRHDT and CDR2 is FYEKMQ (reference sequence). The CDR3 DNA sequence: TGTGCCAGCAGCTTAGGCCAGGCGTTCTACGCGAACACCGGGGAGCTGTTTTTT. Its protein is CASSLGQAFYANTGELFF.